This is a list of T cell receptor beta chains from one sample in a study of control samples from healthy donors and cancer patients. The protocol was immunoSEQ multiplex PCR, while the TCRdb copy is restricted to in-frame clones and leaves out a portion. Of about 50,000 clones in the sample, around 94% were seen once. The sequenced material came from blood. The receptors derive from a man aged 25-45 years in good health. CDR3s include the opening cysteine and the closing phenylalanine or tryptophan. The D gene is left open where the match is weak. The size entry is marked missing in some rows and otherwise reads once, few, many or a size class.

.,TRBV18,TRBJ2-1,.,CASSRGKNEQFF,TGTGCCAGCTCCCGCGGGAAAAATGAGCAGTTCTTC
.,TRBV5-5,TRBJ1-3,.,CASSLGGDGNTIYF,TGTGCCAGCAGCTTGGGAGGGGATGGAAACACCATATATTTT
.,TRBV25-1,TRBJ1-1,.,CASRESGQLNTEAFF,TGTGCCAGCCGAGAGTCCGGGCAACTGAACACTGAAGCTTTCTTT
.,TRBV7-9,TRBJ2-3,.,CASSLELGGSDTQYF,TGTGCCAGCAGCTTAGAATTAGGTGGATCAGATACGCAGTATTTT
.,TRBV28,TRBJ2-7,.,CASSWDLDYEQYF,TGTGCCAGCAGTTGGGACCTAGACTACGAGCAGTACTTC
.,TRBV19,TRBJ1-2,.,CASRGNRQGGTGYTF,TGTGCCAGTAGGGGCAATAGGCAGGGCGGCACTGGCTACACCTTC
.,TRBV3-1/TRBV3-2,TRBJ1-4,TRBD1,CASSQPSGTGVKLFF,TGTGCCAGCAGCCAACCCTCGGGGACAGGGGTTAAGCTGTTTTTT
.,TRBV6-1,TRBJ2-1,.,CASSEAWAGVAEQFF,TGTGCCAGCAGTGAAGCCTGGGCAGGGGTGGCTGAGCAGTTCTTC
.,TRBV4-2,TRBJ2-2,.,CASSQARNTGELFF,TGTGCCAGCAGCCAAGCTAGGAACACCGGGGAGCTGTTTTTT
.,TRBV29-1,TRBJ1-2,TRBD1,CSVEDQGGGYTF,TGCAGCGTTGAAGATCAGGGGGGTGGCTACACCTTC
once,TRBV30,TRBJ2-7,.,CAWSPASSLYEQYF,TGTGCCTGGAGTCCCGCGTCTAGCTTATACGAGCAGTACTTC
once,TRBV14,TRBJ2-1,TRBD2,CASSDGGSLNDEQFF,TGTGCCAGCAGCGACGGCGGGAGCCTCAACGATGAGCAGTTCTTC
.,TRBV10-3,TRBJ2-3,TRBD2,CAISATSGRAADTQYF,TGTGCCATCAGTGCAACTAGCGGGAGGGCGGCAGATACGCAGTATTTT
.,TRBV3-1/TRBV3-2,TRBJ1-2,TRBD1,CASSRQGAEGYTF,TGTGCCAGCAGCCGACAGGGGGCTGAAGGCTACACCTTC
.,TRBV28,TRBJ2-1,.,CASSSLLRDNQGYEQFF,TGTGCCAGCAGTTCCCTCTTACGGGACAACCAAGGATATGAGCAGTTCTTC
.,TRBV18,TRBJ1-1,.,CASSPPLENTEAFF,TGTGCCAGCTCACCACCGCTGGAGAACACTGAAGCTTTCTTT
.,TRBV10-3,TRBJ1-1,.,CAISGGGDVLAFF,TGTGCCATCAGCGGCGGGGGGGATGTCCTTGCTTTCTTT
.,TRBV4-2,TRBJ1-1,.,CASSQDRQGLNTEAFF,TGTGCCAGCAGCCAAGATCGTCAGGGGCTGAACACTGAAGCTTTCTTT
.,TRBV6-6,TRBJ2-1,TRBD1,CASSTGGASHNEQFF,TGTGCCAGTTCTACAGGGGGCGCCTCCCACAATGAGCAGTTCTTC
.,TRBV25-1,TRBJ2-7,.,CASSDAAIDEQYF,TGTGCCAGCAGTGATGCAGCAATCGACGAGCAGTACTTC
once,TRBV9,TRBJ1-1,.,CASSPVGEGMNTEAFF,TGTGCCAGCAGCCCGGTAGGTGAAGGGATGAACACTGAAGCTTTCTTT
.,TRBV7-2,TRBJ1-4,TRBD1,CASSLGQGVTNEKLFF,TGTGCCAGCAGCTTAGGGCAGGGGGTGACTAATGAAAAACTGTTTTTT
.,TRBV30,TRBJ2-1,.,CAWSVGQNEQFF,TGTGCCTGGAGTGTGGGGCAGAATGAGCAGTTCTTC
.,TRBV30,TRBJ1-2,.,CAWMPGRMSYTF,TGTGCCTGGATGCCGGGGAGAATGAGCTACACCTTC
.,TRBV28,TRBJ2-3,.,CASSRRGGREDTQYF,TGTGCCAGCAGTAGGCGGGGAGGCCGGGAAGATACGCAGTATTTT
.,TRBV11-3,TRBJ1-4,TRBD1,CASSSGQEGEKLFF,TGTGCCAGCAGCTCCGGACAGGAGGGGGAAAAACTGTTTTTT
.,TRBV6-4,TRBJ2-1,TRBD2,CASSGTSGEYNEQFF,TGTGCCAGCAGCGGGACTAGCGGGGAATACAATGAGCAGTTCTTC
.,TRBV7-9,TRBJ2-3,.,CASSPVTDTQYF,TGTGCCAGCAGCCCAGTCACAGATACGCAGTATTTT
.,TRBV6-2/TRBV6-3,TRBJ1-5,.,CASSYRGRLGGQQPQHF,TGTGCCAGCAGTTACCGTGGTCGTTTGGGGGGCCAACAGCCCCAGCATTTT
.,TRBV6-5,TRBJ2-5,TRBD1,CASRDRDRGWETQYF,TGTGCCAGCAGAGACCGGGACAGGGGGTGGGAGACCCAGTACTTC
.,TRBV24-1,TRBJ2-3,TRBD1,CATSELTGVGYPDTQYF,TGTGCCACCAGTGAACTAACAGGGGTAGGGTACCCAGATACGCAGTATTTT
.,TRBV27,TRBJ2-1,TRBD2,CASSFLLAGDRGNEQFF,TGTGCCAGCAGTTTTCTACTAGCGGGAGATAGGGGCAATGAGCAGTTCTTC
.,TRBV19,TRBJ1-1,.,CATQTPGTYLAFF,TGTGCCACCCAGACCCCCGGGACCTACTTAGCTTTCTTT
.,TRBV6-5,TRBJ1-5,.,CASSYLQGPSNQPQHF,TGTGCCAGCAGTTACTTACAGGGCCCGAGCAATCAGCCCCAGCATTTT
.,TRBV3-1/TRBV3-2,TRBJ1-5,.,CASSQDQGPNQPQHF,TGTGCCAGCAGCCAAGATCAGGGGCCCAATCAGCCCCAGCATTTT
.,TRBV27,TRBJ2-7,.,CASTLHAGYEQYF,TGTGCCAGCACCTTACATGCGGGATACGAGCAGTACTTC
.,TRBV28,TRBJ1-2,.,CASSLYGAWVYGYTF,TGTGCCAGCAGTTTGTATGGGGCTTGGGTCTATGGCTACACCTTC
.,TRBV5-1,TRBJ1-3,.,CASSLGPLDSRGNTIYF,TGCGCCAGCAGCTTGGGCCCCCTGGACAGCCGAGGAAACACCATATATTTT
.,TRBV7-3,TRBJ2-3,.,CASSFRGGDTQYF,TGTGCCAGCAGCTTCCGGGGTGGCGATACGCAGTATTTT
.,TRBV28,TRBJ2-7,.,CASRGEVGSDEQYF,TGTGCCAGCAGAGGTGAGGTAGGATCGGACGAGCAGTACTTC
.,TRBV20-1,TRBJ2-3,.,CSASITENTDTQYF,TGCAGTGCTAGTATAACAGAAAACACAGATACGCAGTATTTT
.,TRBV19,TRBJ2-1,.,CASSIDGNYNEQFF,TGTGCCAGTAGTATTGACGGGAACTACAATGAGCAGTTCTTC
.,TRBV21-1,TRBJ1-5,.,CASSFERGRGGQPQHF,TGTGCCAGCAGCTTCGAGAGGGGGAGGGGCGGTCAGCCCCAGCATTTT
.,TRBV5-1,TRBJ1-6,.,CASSSGAPGFSPLHF,TGCGCCAGCAGCTCGGGGGCCCCAGGGTTCTCACCCCTCCACTTT
.,TRBV30,TRBJ1-4,.,CAWSPIPGEKLFF,TGTGCCTGGAGCCCTATCCCAGGGGAAAAACTGTTTTTT
.,TRBV27,TRBJ2-1,TRBD1,CASRLKPTTGAGNEQFF,TGTGCCAGCAGGCTGAAACCCACGACAGGGGCAGGGAATGAGCAGTTCTTC
.,TRBV9,TRBJ1-1,.,CASSVDVLNTEAFF,TGTGCCAGCAGCGTAGATGTCCTGAACACTGAAGCTTTCTTT
.,TRBV12-3/TRBV12-4,TRBJ2-3,.,CASSESTDTQYF,TGTGCCAGCAGCGAAAGCACAGATACGCAGTATTTT
.,TRBV5-6,TRBJ1-4,.,CASRLGTAPHEKLFF,TGTGCCAGCAGACTCGGGACGGCGCCCCATGAAAAACTGTTTTTT
.,TRBV5-1,TRBJ1-2,.,CASSQMDSWTTPSF,TGCGCCAGCAGCCAAATGGACAGCTGGACGACACCCTCATTC
.,TRBV28,TRBJ1-1,.,CASSSPREVGTEAFF,TGTGCCAGCAGTTCCCCCAGGGAGGTAGGCACTGAAGCTTTCTTT
.,TRBV4-2,TRBJ2-1,TRBD2,CASSQEGRGGIGEQFF,TGTGCCAGCAGCCAAGAAGGTCGGGGGGGTATCGGTGAGCAGTTCTTC
.,TRBV15,TRBJ1-4,.,CATSRAGRSNEKLFF,TGTGCCACCAGCAGAGCCGGGAGGAGTAATGAAAAACTGTTTTTT
.,TRBV29-1,TRBJ1-1,TRBD1,CSVGGTGFRTEAFF,TGCAGCGTTGGTGGGACAGGGTTTCGGACTGAAGCTTTCTTT
.,TRBV29-1,TRBJ1-1,.,CSVFSGVDTEAFF,TGCAGCGTTTTCTCAGGGGTTGACACTGAAGCTTTCTTT
.,TRBV14,TRBJ1-2,.,CASSQEKAYGYTF,TGTGCCAGCAGCCAAGAGAAGGCGTATGGCTACACCTTC
.,TRBV6-4,TRBJ2-2,.,CASSEAGDTGELFF,TGTGCCAGCAGTGAAGCGGGCGATACCGGGGAGCTGTTTTTT
.,TRBV3-1/TRBV3-2,TRBJ2-2,.,CASSQWQGPLVTGELFF,TGTGCCAGCAGCCAATGGCAGGGACCTCTTGTGACCGGGGAGCTGTTTTTT